Listed below are T cell receptor beta chains from one sample, sequenced in a study of human T cells and chemical hapten exposure. TCRdb re-called the RACE reads with MiXCR, one entry per CDR3 protein. The data show around 300,000 distinct CDR3 sequences, 6% to 8.5% seen once. Source: whole blood, taken in connection with sensitization to the hapten diphenylcyclopropenone (DPC). The receptors were gathered from a woman between 18 and 29 years old with alopecia areata. Some clones in this sample may be carry-over from other donors' samples. Each CDR3 is given with its conserved first and last residue. Fields, in order: CDR3 length, D gene, clone size, J gene, V gene, CDR3 DNA, CDR3 protein. The D gene is left open where the match is weak. Size is stated for part of the rows, as once, few or many counts, or as a class when the clone is expanded.

15 | NA | NA | TRBJ2-7 | TRBV10-3 | TGTGCCATCAGTGAGTCGAGTGGACAGATCTACGAGCAGTACTTC | CAISESSGQIYEQYF
14 | TRBD1 | NA | TRBJ1-2 | TRBV28 | TGTGCCAGCAGTTTGGCTACAGGGGGCTATGGCTACACCTTC | CASSLATGGYGYTF
13 | NA | many | TRBJ1-6 | TRBV29-1 | TGCAGCGTTGAAACAGGGTTGAATTCACCCCTCCACTTT | CSVETGLNSPLHF
15 | NA | few | TRBJ1-2 | TRBV27 | TGTGCCAGCAGTCCAGCTCTGGGGGTCCTTTGGGGCTACACCTTC | CASSPALGVLWGYTF
14 | NA | few | TRBJ1-3 | TRBV4-1 | TGCGCCAGCAGCCAAGAAACTCTGGGAAACACCATATATTTT | CASSQETLGNTIYF
16 | NA | few | TRBJ1-3 | TRBV27 | TGTGCCAGCAGTTTAAAAGGGGCCGGTGATGGAAACACCATATATTTT | CASSLKGAGDGNTIYF
13 | NA | few | TRBJ2-2 | TRBV7-2 | TGTGCCAGCAGCTTAGTGTTCACCGGGGAGCTGTTTTTT | CASSLVFTGELFF
17 | NA | NA | TRBJ1-6 | TRBV4-3 | TGCGCCAGCAGCCAAGGCCATCTCCAGGGCCTTAATTCACCCCTCCACTTT | CASSQGHLQGLNSPLHF
11 | NA | many | TRBJ2-3 | TRBV7-9 | TGTGCCAGCAGCTTGGTCGGTACGCAGTATTTT | CASSLVGTQYF
12 | NA | many | TRBJ2-3 | TRBV6-2/TRBV6-3 | TGTGCCACCAGCTCCGTCCGGGATACGCAGTATTTT | CATSSVRDTQYF
13 | TRBD1 | few | TRBJ2-7 | TRBV6-5 | TGTGCCAGCAGACCAACAGGGGGAAGCGAGCAGTACTTC | CASRPTGGSEQYF
13 | TRBD1 | NA | TRBJ1-1 | TRBV5-4 | TGTGCCAGCAGCTTACCCGGGACAGGGGAGGCTTTCTTT | CASSLPGTGEAFF
14 | NA | many | TRBJ2-3 | TRBV28 | TGTGCCAGCAGTTTACGACGGAGCACAGATACGCAGTATTTT | CASSLRRSTDTQYF
19 | TRBD2 | many | TRBJ2-5 | TRBV20-1 | TGCAGTGCTAGAAGTTCGGGAGGGATTCGCGGGGGCAATCAAGAGACCCAGTACTTC | CSARSSGGIRGGNQETQYF
16 | TRBD1 | few | TRBJ2-5 | TRBV5-4 | TGTGCCAGCAGCCCAGGGGGAAGGAGGTACCAAGAGACCCAGTACTTC | CASSPGGRRYQETQYF
14 | NA | NA | TRBJ2-1 | TRBV20-1 | TGCAGTGCTAGTGTAGGCAGCTTCGGGAATGAGCAGTTCTTC | CSASVGSFGNEQFF
13 | TRBD1 | few | TRBJ2-3 | TRBV6-2/TRBV6-3 | TGTGCCAGCAGCCGGGACAGGGCAGAAACGCAGTATTTT | CASSRDRAETQYF
15 | NA | NA | TRBJ2-3 | TRBV7-9 | TGTGCCAGCAGTCCCGGGACAATGGACACAGATACGCAGTATTTT | CASSPGTMDTDTQYF
14 | NA | few | TRBJ2-2 | TRBV3-1 | TGTGCCAGCAGCCCAACAGGTTCCACCGGGGAGCTGTTTTTT | CASSPTGSTGELFF
15 | TRBD2 | many | TRBJ2-3 | TRBV10-3 | TGTGCCATCAGTGATAGCGGGGGCCCGTCCGATACGCAGTATTTT | CAISDSGGPSDTQYF
15 | NA | few | TRBJ1-3 | TRBV9 | TGTGCCAGCAGCGTCAGGGGAGTCTCTGGAAACACCATATATTTT | CASSVRGVSGNTIYF
16 | TRBD2 | NA | TRBJ2-5 | TRBV5-1 | TGCGCCAGCAGCTTGGCTCCACTAGCGGACCAAGAGACCCAGTACTTC | CASSLAPLADQETQYF
15 | NA | many | TRBJ2-5 | TRBV4-2 | TGTGCCAGCAGCCCGGCCGGGCCCCTGGGAGAGACCCAGTACTTC | CASSPAGPLGETQYF
14 | TRBD1 | NA | TRBJ1-1 | TRBV9 | TGTGCCAGCAGCGGCGCGACAGGGGGCACTGAAGCTTTCTTT | CASSGATGGTEAFF
16 | NA | few | TRBJ2-2 | TRBV11-2 | TGTGCCAGCAGCTTCGAGGGGACTTCTCTTATCGGGGAGCTGTTTTTT | CASSFEGTSLIGELFF
14 | NA | many | TRBJ1-6 | TRBV7-2 | TGTGCCAGCAGCTTTGGGACTGGGGGTTCACCCCTCCACTTT | CASSFGTGGSPLHF
13 | TRBD1 | many | TRBJ2-5 | TRBV6-5 | TGTGCCAGCCACAGGGGGAACCAAGAGACCCAGTACTTC | CASHRGNQETQYF
14 | NA | many | TRBJ2-7 | TRBV4-2 | TGTGCCAGCAGCCAAGATCGCCAGGTCAGAGAGCAGTACTTC | CASSQDRQVREQYF
16 | TRBD2 | few | TRBJ2-1 | TRBV12-5 | TGTGCTAGTGGCCCCTTAGCGGGGAGCTCCTACAATGAGCAGTTCTTC | CASGPLAGSSYNEQFF
13 | NA | many | TRBJ2-2 | TRBV12-3/TRBV12-4 | TGTGCCAGCAGACCGACTGAACTGGGGGAGCTGTTTTTT | CASRPTELGELFF
14 | TRBD1 | few | TRBJ1-1 | TRBV3-1 | TGTGCCAGCAGCCTTATCGACAGGGACACTGAAGCTTTCTTT | CASSLIDRDTEAFF
15 | TRBD1 | NA | TRBJ1-2 | TRBV20-1 | TGCAGTGCTAGGGGACAGTCCGACGCTAACTATGGCTACACCTTC | CSARGQSDANYGYTF
17 | TRBD1 | many | TRBJ2-6 | TRBV18 | TGTGCCAGCTCACCTGGGACAGGGGGCACTGGGGCCAACGTCCTGACTTTC | CASSPGTGGTGANVLTF
16 | NA | many | TRBJ1-5 | TRBV28 | TGTGCCAGCAGTTTGGGGCTTCTCACCACCGGTCAGCCCCAGCATTTT | CASSLGLLTTGQPQHF
16 | NA | few | TRBJ2-6 | TRBV5-1 | TGCGCCAGCAGCTTGTTGGGGGCGACTGGGGCCAACGTCCTGACTTTC | CASSLLGATGANVLTF
12 | NA | many | TRBJ2-5 | TRBV6-2/TRBV6-3 | TGTGCCAGCACCTCCTACGTCGGGACCCAGTACTTC | CASTSYVGTQYF
11 | NA | NA | TRBJ2-3 | TRBV28 | TGTGCCAGCAGCCCTAGCCGGGAGCAGTATTTT | CASSPSREQYF
14 | NA | few | TRBJ2-7 | TRBV27 | TGTGCCAGCAGTCCCACCCCAAACGCCTACGAGCAGTACTTC | CASSPTPNAYEQYF
16 | NA | NA | TRBJ1-1 | TRBV10-3 | TGTGCCATACTATGGGACCCGACAGTCTCCGTCACTGAAGCTTTCTTT | CAILWDPTVSVTEAFF
19 | TRBD1 | few | TRBJ1-4 | TRBV6-2/TRBV6-3 | TGTGCCAGCAGTTACCCTACAGGGGGCCTTCCTGCAACTAATGAAAAACTGTTTTTT | CASSYPTGGLPATNEKLFF
12 | NA | many | TRBJ2-5 | TRBV18 | TGTGCCAGCTCACCACCCACAGAGACCCAGTACTTC | CASSPPTETQYF
15 | NA | NA | TRBJ1-4 | TRBV11-2 | TGTGCCAGCAGTCGTACCGGGACCGGGAGGAAGAAACTGTTTTTT | CASSRTGTGRKKLFF
16 | TRBD1 | many | TRBJ2-1 | TRBV6-2/TRBV6-3 | TGTGCCAGCAGTTACTCCCCGGGACAGGGGGCCGATGAGCAGTTCTTC | CASSYSPGQGADEQFF
13 | NA | few | TRBJ2-5 | TRBV5-1 | TGCGCCAGCAGCCCGGCCGAGAGAGAGACCCAGTACTTC | CASSPAERETQYF
16 | NA | NA | TRBJ1-1 | TRBV6-2/TRBV6-3 | TGTGCCAGCAGTTACTGGGCAGCATATTTGAACACTGAAGCTTTCTTT | CASSYWAAYLNTEAFF
15 | NA | NA | TRBJ2-1 | TRBV9 | TGTGCCAGCAGCTCCGAGGGGGTAAACTACAATGAGCAGTTCTTC | CASSSEGVNYNEQFF
17 | NA | few | TRBJ2-3 | TRBV21-1 | TGTGCCAGCAGCAACGGACTAGCGGGGGCCGCCACAGATACGCAGTATTTT | CASSNGLAGAATDTQYF
13 | NA | NA | TRBJ2-3 | TRBV15 | TGTGCCACCAGCATCGTGGCCCTAGATACGCAGTATTTT | CATSIVALDTQYF
14 | NA | few | TRBJ1-2 | TRBV28 | TGTGCCAGCAGCCTGGACAGTTACTGGGATGGCTACACCTTC | CASSLDSYWDGYTF
15 | TRBD1 | few | TRBJ1-6 | TRBV6-6 | TGTGCCAGCCGACTGACCGGGACAGGTAGTTCACCCCTCCACTTT | CASRLTGTGSSPLHF
16 | NA | NA | TRBJ2-3 | TRBV20-1 | TGCAGTGCTAGAGGGCCGGACCAAACCCGCACAGATACGCAGTATTTT | CSARGPDQTRTDTQYF
15 | NA | many | TRBJ1-2 | TRBV11-2 | TGTGCCAGCAGCTTAGCGCCAGGTTATAACTATGGCTACACCTTC | CASSLAPGYNYGYTF
14 | TRBD2 | few | TRBJ2-2 | TRBV6-5 | TGTGCCAGCAGTAAGCGGGGAGGGACCGGGGAGCTGTTTTTT | CASSKRGGTGELFF
14 | NA | few | TRBJ1-5 | TRBV12-3/TRBV12-4 | TGTGCCAGCAGTCGTACAGGGCGCAATCAGCCCCAGCATTTT | CASSRTGRNQPQHF